The clone carrying this T cell receptor beta chain occurred a few times. Antigen: not known. In TCRdb, the RT-PCR reads were re-called with MiXCR into one record per CDR3 protein. The table has about 520,000 distinct CDR3 sequences, 11% seen once. This record belongs to a study of response to subunit inactivated influenza vaccine. Study outcomes and limitations: Researchers suggested that each seasonal influenza vaccination recruits few new T cells.

Germline CDR1 SEHNR, CDR2 FQNEAQ (reference sequence). V was shortened by 5 bases and J by 6 bases, with 4 bases between the two germline ends. The CDR3 has 11 amino acids. The receptor comes from a man aged 45-60 years who received an inactivated influenza vaccine. This sample comprised PBMCs from blood, obtained roughly 6 weeks after vaccination. The V gene is TRBV7-9, the J gene TRBJ2-2; D remains ambiguous. CDR3 nucleotide sequence: TGTGCCAGCAGCACCTCCGGGGAGCTGTTTTTT. As protein: CASSTSGELFF.